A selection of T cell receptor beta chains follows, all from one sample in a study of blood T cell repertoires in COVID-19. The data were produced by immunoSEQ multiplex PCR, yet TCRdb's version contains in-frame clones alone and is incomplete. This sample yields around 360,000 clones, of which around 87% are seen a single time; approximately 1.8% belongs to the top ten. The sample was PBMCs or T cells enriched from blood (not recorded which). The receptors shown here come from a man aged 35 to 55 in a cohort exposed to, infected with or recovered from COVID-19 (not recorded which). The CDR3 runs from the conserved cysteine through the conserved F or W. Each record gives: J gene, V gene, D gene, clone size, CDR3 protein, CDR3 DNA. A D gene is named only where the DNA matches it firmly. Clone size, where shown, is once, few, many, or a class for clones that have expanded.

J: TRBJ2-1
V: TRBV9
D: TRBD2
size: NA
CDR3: CASSEGGSGSYNEQFF
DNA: TGTGCCAGCAGCGAGGGTGGTAGCGGGTCCTACAATGAGCAGTTCTTC

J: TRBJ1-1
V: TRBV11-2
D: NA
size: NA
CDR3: CASSLRLMSTEAFF
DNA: TGTGCCAGCAGCCTAAGACTCATGAGCACTGAAGCTTTCTTT

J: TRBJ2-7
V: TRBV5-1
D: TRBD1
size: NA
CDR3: CASSLSGTGVYEQYF
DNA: TGCGCCAGCAGCTTGTCCGGGACAGGGGTATACGAGCAGTACTTC

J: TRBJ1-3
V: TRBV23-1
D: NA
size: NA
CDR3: CASTQSGPGNTIYF
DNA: TGCGCCAGCACCCAATCGGGGCCTGGAAACACCATATATTTT

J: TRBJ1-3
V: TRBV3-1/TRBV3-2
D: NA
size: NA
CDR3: CASSQDRSSGNTIYF
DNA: TGTGCCAGCAGCCAAGATCGGAGCTCTGGAAACACCATATATTTT

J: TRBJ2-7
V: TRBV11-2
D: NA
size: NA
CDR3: CASSLEGGSSYEQYF
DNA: TGTGCCAGCAGCTTAGAGGGGGGAAGCTCCTACGAGCAGTACTTC

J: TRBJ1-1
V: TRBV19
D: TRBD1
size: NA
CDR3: CASSVRTGKLAEAFF
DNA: TGTGCCAGTAGTGTCCGGACAGGGAAGTTGGCTGAAGCTTTCTTT

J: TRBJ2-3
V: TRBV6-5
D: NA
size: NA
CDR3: CASSYNRGTDTQYF
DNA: TGTGCCAGCAGTTATAACAGGGGCACAGATACGCAGTATTTT

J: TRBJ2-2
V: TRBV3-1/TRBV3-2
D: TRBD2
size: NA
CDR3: CASSQAKREGTGELFF
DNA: TGTGCCAGCAGCCAGGCCAAGCGGGAGGGCACCGGGGAGCTGTTTTTT

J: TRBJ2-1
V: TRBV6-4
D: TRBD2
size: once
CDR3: CASSAGTISYNEQFF
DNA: TGTGCCAGCAGTGCCGGGACTATCTCCTACAATGAGCAGTTCTTC

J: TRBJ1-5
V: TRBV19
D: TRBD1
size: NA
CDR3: CASSPKDRGDQPQHF
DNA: TGTGCCAGTAGTCCCAAGGACAGGGGGGACCAGCCCCAGCATTTT

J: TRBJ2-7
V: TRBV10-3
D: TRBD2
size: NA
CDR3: CAISESGLAGVPQYF
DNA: TGTGCCATCAGTGAGTCCGGACTAGCGGGAGTGCCGCAGTACTTC

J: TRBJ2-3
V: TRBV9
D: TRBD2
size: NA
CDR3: CASSVPGGDTQYF
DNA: TGTGCCAGCAGCGTACCGGGAGGGGATACGCAGTATTTT

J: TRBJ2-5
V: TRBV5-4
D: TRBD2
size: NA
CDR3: CASSRGGLRRGGETQYF
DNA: TGTGCCAGCAGCCGAGGAGGTCTTCGGAGGGGAGGGGAGACCCAGTACTTC

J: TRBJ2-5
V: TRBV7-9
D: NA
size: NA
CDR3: CASSVFQGETQYF
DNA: TGTGCCAGCAGCGTGTTCCAGGGGGAGACCCAGTACTTC

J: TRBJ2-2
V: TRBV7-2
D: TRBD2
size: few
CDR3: CASSPFYLTSGRFAGELFF
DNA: TGTGCCAGCAGCCCATTCTACTTGACTAGCGGGAGATTTGCCGGGGAGCTGTTTTTT

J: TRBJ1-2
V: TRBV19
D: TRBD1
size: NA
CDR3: CASSQMTGASGYTF
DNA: TGTGCCAGTAGCCAAATGACAGGGGCGAGTGGCTACACCTTC

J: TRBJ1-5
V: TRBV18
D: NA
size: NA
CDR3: CASSPGQPTSNQPQHF
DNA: TGTGCCAGCTCACCCGGACAGCCCACAAGCAATCAGCCCCAGCATTTT

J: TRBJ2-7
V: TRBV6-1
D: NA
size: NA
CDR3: CASSEEPRSYEQYF
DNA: TGTGCCAGCAGTGAAGAGCCCAGGTCCTACGAGCAGTACTTC

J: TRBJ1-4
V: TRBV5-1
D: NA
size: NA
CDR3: CASSQRPGVILNEKLFF
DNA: TGCGCCAGCAGCCAGCGGCCAGGGGTTATCCTTAATGAAAAACTGTTTTTT